Reported below is one TCR beta chain. Antigen specificity is unknown. Germline CDR1 and CDR2: MGHRA and YSYEKL. The CDR3 consists of 14 residues. Trimming shortened V by 4 bases and J by 2 bases, and 12 bases separated the two germline ends. The source of the sample is a study of shared clonotypes between healthy human individuals. Findings and limits, study-wide: Researchers found naive subsets generally carried larger estimated richness than memory subsets. The study found roughly 5.3% of naive CD4 clonotypes shared across a handful of donors. Sampling used blood alone; tissue repertoires probably differ.

The naive CD8 population came from CD45RO-negative cells selected for CCR7, without terminally differentiated effector memory CD45RA+ cells. Free of recent acute infections or vaccinations, the donors were healthy HIV-negative adults. TCRdb keeps only in-frame clones here, not all; method: immunoSEQ multiplex PCR. In the table there are under 2,000,000 clones, about 95% of which are singletons. This receptor was obtained from a young man in good health. V is TRBV4-1 and J is TRBJ2-7; TRBD1 or TRBD2 may be the D gene (5 bases each). Sample: naive CD8+ T cells sorted from blood. For the CDR3, the DNA is TGCGCCAGCAGCCCTCTTGGGACCGCCTACGAGCAGTACTTC. Its translation is CASSPLGTAYEQYF.